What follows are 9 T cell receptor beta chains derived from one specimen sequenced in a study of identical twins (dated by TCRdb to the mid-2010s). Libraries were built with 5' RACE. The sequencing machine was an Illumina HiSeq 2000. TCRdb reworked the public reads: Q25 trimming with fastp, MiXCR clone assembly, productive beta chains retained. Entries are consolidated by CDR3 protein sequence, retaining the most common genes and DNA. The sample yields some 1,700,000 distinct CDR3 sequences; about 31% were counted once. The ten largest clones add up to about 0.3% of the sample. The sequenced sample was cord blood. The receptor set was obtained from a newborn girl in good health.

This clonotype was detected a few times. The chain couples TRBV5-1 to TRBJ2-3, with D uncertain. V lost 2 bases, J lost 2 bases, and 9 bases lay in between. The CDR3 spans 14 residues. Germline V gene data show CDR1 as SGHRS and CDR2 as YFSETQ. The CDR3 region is CASSFELTTDTQYF. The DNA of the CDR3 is TGCGCCAGCAGCTTTGAGCTCACCACAGATACGCAGTATTTT.

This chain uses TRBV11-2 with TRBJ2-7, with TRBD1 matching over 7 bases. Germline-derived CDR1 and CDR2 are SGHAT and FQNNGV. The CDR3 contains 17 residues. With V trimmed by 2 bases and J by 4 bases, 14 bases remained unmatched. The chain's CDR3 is CASSLLHYGTVSYEQYF. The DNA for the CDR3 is TGTGCCAGCAGCTTACTCCACTACGGGACAGTTTCATACGAGCAGTACTTC.

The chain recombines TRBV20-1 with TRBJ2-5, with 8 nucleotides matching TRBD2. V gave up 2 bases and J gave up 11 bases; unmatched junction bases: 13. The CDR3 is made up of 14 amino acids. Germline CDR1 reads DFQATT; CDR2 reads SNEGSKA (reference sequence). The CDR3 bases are TGCAGTGCTAGACCGGGACTAGGCCTCTACGGGCAGTACTTC. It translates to CSARPGLGLYGQYF.

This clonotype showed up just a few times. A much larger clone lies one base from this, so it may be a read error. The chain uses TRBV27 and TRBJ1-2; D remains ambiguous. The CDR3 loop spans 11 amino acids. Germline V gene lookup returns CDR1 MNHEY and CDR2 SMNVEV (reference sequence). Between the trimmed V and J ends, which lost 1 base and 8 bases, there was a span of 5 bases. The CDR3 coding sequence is TGTGCCAGCAGTTTATGGAGGGGCTACACCTTC. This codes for CASSLWRGYTF.

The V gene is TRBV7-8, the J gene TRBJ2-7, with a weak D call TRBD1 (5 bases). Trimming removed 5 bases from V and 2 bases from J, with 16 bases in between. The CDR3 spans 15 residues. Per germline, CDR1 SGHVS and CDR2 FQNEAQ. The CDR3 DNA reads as TGTGCCAGCAGCCCGTCCAGGGTGAAGCCCTACGAGCAGTACTTC. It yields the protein CASSPSRVKPYEQYF.

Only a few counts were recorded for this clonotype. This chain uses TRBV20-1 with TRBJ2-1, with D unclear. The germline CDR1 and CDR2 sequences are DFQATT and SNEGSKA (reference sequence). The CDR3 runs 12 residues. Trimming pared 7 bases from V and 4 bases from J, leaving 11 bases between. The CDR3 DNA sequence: TGCAGTGTCTTCCTTAATTACAATGAGCAGTTCTTC. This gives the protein CSVFLNYNEQFF.

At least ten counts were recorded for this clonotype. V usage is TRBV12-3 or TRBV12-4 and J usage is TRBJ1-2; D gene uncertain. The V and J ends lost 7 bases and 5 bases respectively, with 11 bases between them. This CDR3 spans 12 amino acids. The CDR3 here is CASTHVWYGYTF. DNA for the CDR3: TGTGCCAGCACCCACGTCTGGTATGGCTACACCTTC.

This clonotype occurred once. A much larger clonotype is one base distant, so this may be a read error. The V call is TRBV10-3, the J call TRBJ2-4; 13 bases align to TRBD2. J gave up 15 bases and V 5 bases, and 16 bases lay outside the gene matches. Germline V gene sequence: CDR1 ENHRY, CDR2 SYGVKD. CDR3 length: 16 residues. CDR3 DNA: TGTGCCATCAGTTCGGGACTAGCGGGGCTCTCCTACGAGCGGTACTTC. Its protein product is CAISSGLAGLSYERYF.

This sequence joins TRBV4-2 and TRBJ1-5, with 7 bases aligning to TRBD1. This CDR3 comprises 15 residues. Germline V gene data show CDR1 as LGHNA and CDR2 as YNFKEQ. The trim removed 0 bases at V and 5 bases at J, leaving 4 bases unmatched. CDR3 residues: CASSQDRTGYQPQHF. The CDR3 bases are TGTGCCAGCAGCCAAGATCGGACAGGCTATCAGCCCCAGCATTTT.